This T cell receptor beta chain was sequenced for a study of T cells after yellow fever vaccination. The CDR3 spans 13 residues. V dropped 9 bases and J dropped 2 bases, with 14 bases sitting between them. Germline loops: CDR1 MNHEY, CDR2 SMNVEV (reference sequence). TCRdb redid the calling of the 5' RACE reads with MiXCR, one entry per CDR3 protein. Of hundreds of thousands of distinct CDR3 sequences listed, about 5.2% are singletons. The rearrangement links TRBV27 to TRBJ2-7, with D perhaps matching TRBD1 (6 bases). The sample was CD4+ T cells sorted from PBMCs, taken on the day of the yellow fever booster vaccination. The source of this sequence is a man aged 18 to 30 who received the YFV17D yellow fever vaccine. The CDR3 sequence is CARSVGGAYEQYV. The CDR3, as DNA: TGTGCCAGGAGCGTAGGGGGAGCCTACGAGCAGTACGTC.